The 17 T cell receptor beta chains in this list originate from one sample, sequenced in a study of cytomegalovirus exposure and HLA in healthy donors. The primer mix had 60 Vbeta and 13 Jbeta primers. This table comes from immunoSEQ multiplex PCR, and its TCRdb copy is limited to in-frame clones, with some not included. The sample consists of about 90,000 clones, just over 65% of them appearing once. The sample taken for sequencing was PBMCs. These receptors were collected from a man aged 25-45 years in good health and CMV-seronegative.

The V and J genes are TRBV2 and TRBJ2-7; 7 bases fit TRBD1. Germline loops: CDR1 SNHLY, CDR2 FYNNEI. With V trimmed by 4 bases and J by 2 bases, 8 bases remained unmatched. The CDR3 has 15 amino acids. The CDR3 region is CASSGTGRGPYEQYF. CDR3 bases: TGTGCCAGCAGTGGGACAGGTCGAGGGCCCTACGAGCAGTACTTC. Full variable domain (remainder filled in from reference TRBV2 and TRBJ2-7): EPEVTQTPSHQVTQMGQEVILRCVPISNHLYFYWYRQILGQKVEFLVSFYNNEISEKSEIFDDQFSVERPDGSNFTLKIRSTKLEDSAMYFCASSGTGRGPYEQYFGPGTRLTVT.

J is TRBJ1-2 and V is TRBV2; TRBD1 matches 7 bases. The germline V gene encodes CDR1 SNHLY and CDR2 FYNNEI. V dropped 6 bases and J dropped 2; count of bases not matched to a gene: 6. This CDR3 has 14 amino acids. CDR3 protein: CASSGDRMNYGYTF. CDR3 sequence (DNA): TGTGCCAGCAGCGGGGACAGAATGAACTATGGCTACACCTTC.

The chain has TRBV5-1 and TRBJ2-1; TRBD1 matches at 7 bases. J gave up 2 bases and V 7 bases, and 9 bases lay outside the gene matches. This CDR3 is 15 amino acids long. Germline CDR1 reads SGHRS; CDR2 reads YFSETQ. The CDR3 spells CASGLDRATYNEQFF. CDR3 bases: TGCGCCAGCGGACTTGACAGGGCCACCTACAATGAGCAGTTCTTC.

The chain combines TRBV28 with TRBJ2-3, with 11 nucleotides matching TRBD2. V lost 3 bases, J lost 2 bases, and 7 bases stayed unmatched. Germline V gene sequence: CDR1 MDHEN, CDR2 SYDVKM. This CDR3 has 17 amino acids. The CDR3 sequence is CASSLVRLAGFTDTQYF. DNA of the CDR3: TGTGCCAGCAGTTTGGTTCGACTAGCGGGATTCACAGATACGCAGTATTTT.

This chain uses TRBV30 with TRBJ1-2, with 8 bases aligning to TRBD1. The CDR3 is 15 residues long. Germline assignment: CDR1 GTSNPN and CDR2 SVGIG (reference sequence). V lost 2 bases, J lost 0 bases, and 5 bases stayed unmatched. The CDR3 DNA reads TGTGCCTGGAGTCCTTTACAGGGGGCTAACTATGGCTACACCTTC. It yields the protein CAWSPLQGANYGYTF.

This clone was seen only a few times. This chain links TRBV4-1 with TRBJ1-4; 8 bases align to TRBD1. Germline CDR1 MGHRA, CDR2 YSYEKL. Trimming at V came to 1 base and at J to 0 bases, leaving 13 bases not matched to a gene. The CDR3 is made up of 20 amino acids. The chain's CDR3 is CASSQVQGGILISTNEKLFF. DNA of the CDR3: TGCGCCAGCAGCCAAGTACAGGGGGGTATTTTAATTTCAACTAATGAAAAACTGTTTTTT.

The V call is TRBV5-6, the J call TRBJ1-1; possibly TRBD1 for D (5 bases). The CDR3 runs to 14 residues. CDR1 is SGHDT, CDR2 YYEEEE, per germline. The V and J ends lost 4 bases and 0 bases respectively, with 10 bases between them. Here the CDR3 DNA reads TGTGCCAGCAGCCTACTACAGGTGAACACTGAAGCTTTCTTT. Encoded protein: CASSLLQVNTEAFF.

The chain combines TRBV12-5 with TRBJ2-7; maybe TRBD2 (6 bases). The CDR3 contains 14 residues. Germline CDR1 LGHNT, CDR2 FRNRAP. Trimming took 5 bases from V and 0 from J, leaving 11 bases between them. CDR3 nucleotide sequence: TGTGCTAGTGGTCGGGACGGGGGCTCCTACGAGCAGTACTTC. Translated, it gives CASGRDGGSYEQYF.

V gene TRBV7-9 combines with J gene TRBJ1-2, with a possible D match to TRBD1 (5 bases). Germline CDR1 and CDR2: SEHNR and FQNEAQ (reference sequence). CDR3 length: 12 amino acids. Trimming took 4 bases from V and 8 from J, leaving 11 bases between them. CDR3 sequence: CASSSPRGGYTF. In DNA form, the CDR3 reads TGTGCCAGCAGCTCCCCAAGGGGAGGCTACACCTTC.

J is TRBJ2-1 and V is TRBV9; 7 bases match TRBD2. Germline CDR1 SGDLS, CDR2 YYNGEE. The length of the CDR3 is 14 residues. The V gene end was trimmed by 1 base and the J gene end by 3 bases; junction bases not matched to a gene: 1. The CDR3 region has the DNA TGTGCCAGCAGCGTACAGCGGGGCTACAATGAGCAGTTCTTC. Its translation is CASSVQRGYNEQFF.

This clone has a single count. CDR3 nucleotides: TGCGCCAGCAGCCACCTAGACAGTGATGGCTACACCTTC. Translating gives CASSHLDSDGYTF. The genes are TRBV4-1 and TRBJ1-2, with D possibly matching TRBD1 (5 bases). Trimming took off 3 bases at V and 6 bases at J, with 11 bases between the two ends. This CDR3 spans 13 amino acids. The V gene's germline CDR1 is MGHRA and CDR2 YSYEKL.

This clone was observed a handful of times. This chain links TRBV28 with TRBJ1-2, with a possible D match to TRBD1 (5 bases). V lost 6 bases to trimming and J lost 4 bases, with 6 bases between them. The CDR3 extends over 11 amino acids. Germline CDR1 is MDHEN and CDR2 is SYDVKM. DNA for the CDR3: TGTGCCAGCAGAACAGGCTATGGCTACACCTTC. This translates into CASRTGYGYTF.

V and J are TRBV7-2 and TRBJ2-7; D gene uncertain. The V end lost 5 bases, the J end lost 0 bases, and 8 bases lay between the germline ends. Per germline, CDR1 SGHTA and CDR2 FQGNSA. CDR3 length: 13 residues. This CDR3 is CASSQAFSYEQYF. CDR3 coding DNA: TGTGCCAGCAGCCAGGCTTTCTCCTACGAGCAGTACTTC.

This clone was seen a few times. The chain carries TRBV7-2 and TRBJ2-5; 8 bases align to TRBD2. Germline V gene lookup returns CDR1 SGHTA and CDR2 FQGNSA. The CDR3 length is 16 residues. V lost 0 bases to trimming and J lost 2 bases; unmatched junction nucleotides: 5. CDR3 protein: CASSLAGTRRQETQYF. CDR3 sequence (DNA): TGTGCCAGCAGCTTAGCTGGGACTAGGCGGCAAGAGACCCAGTACTTC.

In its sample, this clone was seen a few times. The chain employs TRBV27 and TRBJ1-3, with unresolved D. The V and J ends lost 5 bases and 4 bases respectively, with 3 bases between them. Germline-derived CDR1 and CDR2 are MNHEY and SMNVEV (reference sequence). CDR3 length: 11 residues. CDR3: CASSTGNTIYF. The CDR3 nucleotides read TGTGCCAGCAGTACAGGAAACACCATATATTTT.

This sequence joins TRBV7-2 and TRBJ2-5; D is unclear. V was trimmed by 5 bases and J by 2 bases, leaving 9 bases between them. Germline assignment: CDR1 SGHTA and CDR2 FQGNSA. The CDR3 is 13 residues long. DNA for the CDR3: TGTGCCAGCAGCCAACAGACGCAAGAGACCCAGTACTTC. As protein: CASSQQTQETQYF.

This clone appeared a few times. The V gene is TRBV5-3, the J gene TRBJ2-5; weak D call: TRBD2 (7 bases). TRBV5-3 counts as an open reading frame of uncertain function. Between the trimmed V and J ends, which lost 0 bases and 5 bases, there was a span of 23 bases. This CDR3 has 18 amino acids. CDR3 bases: TGTGCCAGAAGCTTGGCCCCGGGGAGGGGGAAAGGCCTCGAGACCCAGTACTTC. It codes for CARSLAPGRGKGLETQYF.